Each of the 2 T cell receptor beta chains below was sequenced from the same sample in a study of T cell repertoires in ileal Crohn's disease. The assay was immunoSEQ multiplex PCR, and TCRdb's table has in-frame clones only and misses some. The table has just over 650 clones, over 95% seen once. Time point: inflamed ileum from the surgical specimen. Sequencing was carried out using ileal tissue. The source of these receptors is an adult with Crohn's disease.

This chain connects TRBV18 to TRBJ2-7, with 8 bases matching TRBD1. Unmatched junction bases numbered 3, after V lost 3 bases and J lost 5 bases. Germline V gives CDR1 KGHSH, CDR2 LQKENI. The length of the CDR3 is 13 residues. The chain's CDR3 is CASSPSDRDEQYV. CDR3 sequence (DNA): TGTGCCAGCTCACCTTCGGACAGGGACGAGCAGTACGTC.

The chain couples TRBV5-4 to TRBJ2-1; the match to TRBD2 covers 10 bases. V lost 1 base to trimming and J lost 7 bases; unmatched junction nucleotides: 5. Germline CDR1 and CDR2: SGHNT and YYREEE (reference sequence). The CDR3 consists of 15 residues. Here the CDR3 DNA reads TGTGCCAGCAGCTTGCAACTAGCGGGAACAAATGAGCAGTTCTTC. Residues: CASSLQLAGTNEQFF.